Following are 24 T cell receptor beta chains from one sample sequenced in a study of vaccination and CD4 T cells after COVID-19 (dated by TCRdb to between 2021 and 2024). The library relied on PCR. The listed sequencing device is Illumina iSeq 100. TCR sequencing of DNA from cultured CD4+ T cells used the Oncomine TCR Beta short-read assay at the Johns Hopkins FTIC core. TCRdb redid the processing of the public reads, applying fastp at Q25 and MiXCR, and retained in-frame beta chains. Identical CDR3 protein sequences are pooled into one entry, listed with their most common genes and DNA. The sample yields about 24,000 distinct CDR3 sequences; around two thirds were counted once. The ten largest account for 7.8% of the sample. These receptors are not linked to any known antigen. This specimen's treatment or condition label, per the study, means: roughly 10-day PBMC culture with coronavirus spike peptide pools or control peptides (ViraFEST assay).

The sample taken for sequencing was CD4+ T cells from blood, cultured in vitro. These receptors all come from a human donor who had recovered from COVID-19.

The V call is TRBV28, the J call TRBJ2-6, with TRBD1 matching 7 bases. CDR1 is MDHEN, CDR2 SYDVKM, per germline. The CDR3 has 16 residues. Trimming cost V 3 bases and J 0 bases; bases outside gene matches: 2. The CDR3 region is CASSLGTASGANVLTF. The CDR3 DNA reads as TGTGCCAGCAGTTTGGGGACAGCCTCTGGGGCCAACGTCCTGACTTTC.

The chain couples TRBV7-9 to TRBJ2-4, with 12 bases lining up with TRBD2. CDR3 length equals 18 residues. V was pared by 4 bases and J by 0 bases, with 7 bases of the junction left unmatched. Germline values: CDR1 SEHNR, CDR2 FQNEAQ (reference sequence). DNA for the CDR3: TGTGCCAGCAGCTCCCTGGGACTAGCGGGCCTAGCCAAAAACATTCAGTACTTC. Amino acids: CASSSLGLAGLAKNIQYF.

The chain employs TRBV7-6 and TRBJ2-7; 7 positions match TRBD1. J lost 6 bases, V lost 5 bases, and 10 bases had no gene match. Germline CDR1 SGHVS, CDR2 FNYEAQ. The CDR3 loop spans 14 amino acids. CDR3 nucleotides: TGTGCCAGCAGCATAGTTGATGGGACAGCCGAGCAGTACTTC. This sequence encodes CASSIVDGTAEQYF.

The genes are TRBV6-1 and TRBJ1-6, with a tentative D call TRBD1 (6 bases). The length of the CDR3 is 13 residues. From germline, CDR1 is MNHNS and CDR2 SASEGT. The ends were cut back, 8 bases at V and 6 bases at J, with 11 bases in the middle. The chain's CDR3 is CASLNRANSPLHF. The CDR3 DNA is TGTGCCAGCCTAAACAGGGCTAATTCACCCCTCCACTTT.

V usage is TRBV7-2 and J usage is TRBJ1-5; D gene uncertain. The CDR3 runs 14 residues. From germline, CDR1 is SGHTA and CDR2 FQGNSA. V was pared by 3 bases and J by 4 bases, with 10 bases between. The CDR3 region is CASSFGSVNQPQHF. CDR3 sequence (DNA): TGTGCCAGCAGCTTTGGCAGTGTAAATCAGCCCCAGCATTTT.

Written as DNA, the CDR3 is TGTGCCAGCAGTTACAACTTGGGGGGCAAATATACAGATACGCAGTATTTT. Its translation: CASSYNLGGKYTDTQYF. The rearrangement uses TRBV6-2 or TRBV6-3 and TRBJ2-3; D tentatively fits TRBD1 or TRBD2 (6 bases each). Germline V CDR1 and CDR2: MNHEY, SVGEGT. The V end lost 2 bases, the J end lost 3 bases, and 18 bases lay between the germline ends. This CDR3 is 17 amino acids long.

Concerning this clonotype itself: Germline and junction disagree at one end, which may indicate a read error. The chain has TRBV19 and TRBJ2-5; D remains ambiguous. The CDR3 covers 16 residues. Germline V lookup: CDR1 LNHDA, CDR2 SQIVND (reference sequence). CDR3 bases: TGTGCCAGTACCTATCAATTAACTACAAACCAAGAGGCCCAGTACTTC. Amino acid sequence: CASTYQLTTNQEAQYF.

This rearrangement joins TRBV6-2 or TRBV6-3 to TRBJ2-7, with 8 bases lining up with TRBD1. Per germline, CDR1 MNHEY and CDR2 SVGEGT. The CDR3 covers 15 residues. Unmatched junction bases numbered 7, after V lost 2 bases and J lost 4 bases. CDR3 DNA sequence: TGTGCCAGCAGTTACATCGGGCAGGGGGCTTACGAGCAGTACTTC. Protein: CASSYIGQGAYEQYF.

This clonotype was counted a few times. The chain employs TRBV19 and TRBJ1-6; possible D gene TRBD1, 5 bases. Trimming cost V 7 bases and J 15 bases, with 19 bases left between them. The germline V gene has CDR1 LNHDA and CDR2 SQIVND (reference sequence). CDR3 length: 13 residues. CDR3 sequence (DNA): TGTGCCAGTACCCCCGGGGCGCGGACTGTCCTCCACTTT. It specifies CASTPGARTVLHF.

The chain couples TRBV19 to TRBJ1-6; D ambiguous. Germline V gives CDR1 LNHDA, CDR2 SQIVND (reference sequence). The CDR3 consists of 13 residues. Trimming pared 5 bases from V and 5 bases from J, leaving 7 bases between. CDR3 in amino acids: CASSSKNNSPLHF. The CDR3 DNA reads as TGTGCCAGTAGTTCAAAGAATAATTCACCCCTCCACTTT.

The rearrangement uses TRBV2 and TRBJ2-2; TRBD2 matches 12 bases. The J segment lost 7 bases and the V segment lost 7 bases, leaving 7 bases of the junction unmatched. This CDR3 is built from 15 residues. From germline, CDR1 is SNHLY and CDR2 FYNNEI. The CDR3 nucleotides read TGTGCCAGCACGACTAGCGGGAGAATCGGCGGGGAGCTGTTTTTT. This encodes CASTTSGRIGGELFF.

The CDR3 bases are TGCAGTGCTAGAAAACAGGGGGCGGGTTCACCCCTCCACTTT. Translated, it gives CSARKQGAGSPLHF. V is TRBV20-1 and J is TRBJ1-6; TRBD1 agrees at 9 bases. Unmatched junction bases numbered 5, after V lost 2 bases and J lost 9 bases. The CDR3 covers 14 residues. Germline V gives CDR1 DFQATT, CDR2 SNEGSKA (reference sequence).

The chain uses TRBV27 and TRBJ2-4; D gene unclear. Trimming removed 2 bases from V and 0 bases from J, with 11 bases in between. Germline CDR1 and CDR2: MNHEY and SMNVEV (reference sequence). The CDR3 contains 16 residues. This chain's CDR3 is CASSLRVSLAKNIQYF. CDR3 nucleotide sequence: TGTGCCAGCAGTTTACGTGTCAGCCTAGCCAAAAACATTCAGTACTTC.

CDR3 residues: CASSQDLAKSDTQYF. The DNA of the CDR3 is TGCGCCAGCAGCCAAGATTTGGCTAAGTCAGATACGCAGTATTTT. V usage is TRBV4-3 and J usage is TRBJ2-3; the D is unclear. The V and J ends lost 0 bases and 4 bases respectively, with 11 bases between them. CDR3 length equals 15 residues. Germline CDR1 LGHNA, CDR2 YSLEER.

CDR3 sequence (DNA): TGTGCCAGCAGCCAACTAGCTCCTCCGGGGTCGACCCAGTACTTC. Amino acids: CASSQLAPPGSTQYF. V and J are TRBV12-3 or TRBV12-4 and TRBJ2-5; tentative D call: TRBD2 (6 bases). The CDR3 is made up of 15 amino acids. With 6 bases removed from V and 7 bases from J, the gap between germline ends came to 21 bases.

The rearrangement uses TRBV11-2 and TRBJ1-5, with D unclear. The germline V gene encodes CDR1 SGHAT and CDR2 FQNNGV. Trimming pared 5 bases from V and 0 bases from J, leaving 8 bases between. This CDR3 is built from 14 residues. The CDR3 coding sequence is TGTGCCAGCAGCGCGGGATATAGCAATCAGCCCCAGCATTTT. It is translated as CASSAGYSNQPQHF.

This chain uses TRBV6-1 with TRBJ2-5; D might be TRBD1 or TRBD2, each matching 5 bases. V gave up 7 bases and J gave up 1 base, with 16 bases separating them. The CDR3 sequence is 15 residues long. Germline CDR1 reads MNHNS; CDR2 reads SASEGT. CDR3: CASTRRGGPQETQYF. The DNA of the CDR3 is TGTGCCAGCACCCGCCGGGGCGGGCCCCAAGAGACCCAGTACTTC.

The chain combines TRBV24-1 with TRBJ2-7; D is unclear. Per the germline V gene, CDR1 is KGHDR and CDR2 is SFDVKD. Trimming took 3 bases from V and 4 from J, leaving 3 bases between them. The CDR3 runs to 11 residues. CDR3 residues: CATSDTYEQYF. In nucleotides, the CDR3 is TGTGCCACCAGTGATACATACGAGCAGTACTTC.

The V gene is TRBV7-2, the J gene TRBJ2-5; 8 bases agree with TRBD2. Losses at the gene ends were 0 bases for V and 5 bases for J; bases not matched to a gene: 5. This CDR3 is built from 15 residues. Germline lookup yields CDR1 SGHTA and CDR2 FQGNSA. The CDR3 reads CASSLARTSRETQYF. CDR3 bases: TGTGCCAGCAGCTTAGCCAGGACTAGCCGTGAGACCCAGTACTTC.

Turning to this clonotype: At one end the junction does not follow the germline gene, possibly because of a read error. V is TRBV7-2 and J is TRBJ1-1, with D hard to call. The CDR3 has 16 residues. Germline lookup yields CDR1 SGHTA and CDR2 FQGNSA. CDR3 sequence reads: CASSFTLSPLKTEAFF. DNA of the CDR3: TGTGCCAGCAGCTTTACCCTATCCCCCCTGAAAACTGAAGCTTTCTTT. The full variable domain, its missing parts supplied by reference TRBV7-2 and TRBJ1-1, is GAGVSQSPSNKVTEKGKDVELRCDPISGHTALYWYRQSLGQGLEFLIYFQGNSAPDKSGLPSDRFSAERTGGSVSTLTIQRTQQEDSAVYLCASSFTLSPLKTEAFFGQGTRLTVV.

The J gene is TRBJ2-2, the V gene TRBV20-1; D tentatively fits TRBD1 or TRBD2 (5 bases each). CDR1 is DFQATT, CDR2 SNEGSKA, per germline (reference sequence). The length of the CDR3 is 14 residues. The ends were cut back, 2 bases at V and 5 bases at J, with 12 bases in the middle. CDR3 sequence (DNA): TGCAGTGCTAGACTGGACACGGGGACCGGGGAGCTGTTTTTT. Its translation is CSARLDTGTGELFF.

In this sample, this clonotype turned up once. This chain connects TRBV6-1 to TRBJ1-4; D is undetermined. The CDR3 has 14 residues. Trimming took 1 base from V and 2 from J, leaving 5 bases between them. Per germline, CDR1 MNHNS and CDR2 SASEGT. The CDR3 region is CASSEGGTNEKLFF. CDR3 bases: TGTGCCAGCAGTGAAGGAGGGACTAATGAAAAACTGTTTTTT.

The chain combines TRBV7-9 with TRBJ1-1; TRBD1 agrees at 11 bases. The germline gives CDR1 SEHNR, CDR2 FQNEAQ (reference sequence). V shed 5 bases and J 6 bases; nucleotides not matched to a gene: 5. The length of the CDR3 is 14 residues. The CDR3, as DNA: TGTGCCAGCAGCGCGGGACAGGGGGTGGCTGAAGCTTTCTTT. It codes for CASSAGQGVAEAFF. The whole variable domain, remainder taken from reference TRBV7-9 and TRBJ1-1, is DTGVSQNPRHKITKRGQNVTFRCDPISEHNRLYWYRQTLGQGPEFLTYFQNEAQLEKSRLLSDRFSAERPKGSFSTLEIQRTEQGDSAMYLCASSAGQGVAEAFFGQGTRLTVV.

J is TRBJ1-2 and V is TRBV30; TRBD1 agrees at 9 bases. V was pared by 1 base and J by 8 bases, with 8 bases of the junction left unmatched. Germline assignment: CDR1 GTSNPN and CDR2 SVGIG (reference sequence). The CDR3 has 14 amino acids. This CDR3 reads CAWSGLQGAVGYTF. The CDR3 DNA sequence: TGTGCCTGGAGTGGGCTACAGGGGGCGGTCGGCTACACCTTC.